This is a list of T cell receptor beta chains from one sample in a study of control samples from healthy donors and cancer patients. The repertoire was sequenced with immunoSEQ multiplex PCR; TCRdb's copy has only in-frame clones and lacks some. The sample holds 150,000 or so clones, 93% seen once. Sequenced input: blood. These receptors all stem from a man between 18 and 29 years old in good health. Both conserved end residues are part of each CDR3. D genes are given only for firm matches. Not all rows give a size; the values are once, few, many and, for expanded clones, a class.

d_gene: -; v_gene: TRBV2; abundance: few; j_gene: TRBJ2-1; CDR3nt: TGTGCCAGCAGTGGGGGCAGGGGCTCCTACAATGAGCAGTTCTTC; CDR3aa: CASSGGRGSYNEQFF
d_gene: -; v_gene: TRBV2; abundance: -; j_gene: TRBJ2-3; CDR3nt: TGTGCCAGCAGTTATGGAGCAGGATTCCCCTACACAGATACGCAGTATTTT; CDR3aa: CASSYGAGFPYTDTQYF
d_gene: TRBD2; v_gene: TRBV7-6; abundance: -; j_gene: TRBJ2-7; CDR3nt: TGTGCCAGCAGCTTAAGTAGCGGGTCCTCCTACGAGCAGTACTTC; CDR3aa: CASSLSSGSSYEQYF
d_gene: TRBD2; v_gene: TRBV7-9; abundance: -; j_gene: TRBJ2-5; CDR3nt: TGTGCCAGCAGCCCCCGACTAGCTAATATAGAGACCCAGTACTTC; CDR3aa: CASSPRLANIETQYF
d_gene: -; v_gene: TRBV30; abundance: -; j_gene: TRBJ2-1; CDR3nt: TGTGCCTGGAGACAGGCCCAGAGCTCCTACAATGAGCAGTTCTTC; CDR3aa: CAWRQAQSSYNEQFF
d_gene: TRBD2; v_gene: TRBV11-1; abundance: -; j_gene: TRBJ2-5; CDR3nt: TGTGCCAGCACCAAGCGGGGCCCCCAAGAGACCCAGTACTTC; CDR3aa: CASTKRGPQETQYF
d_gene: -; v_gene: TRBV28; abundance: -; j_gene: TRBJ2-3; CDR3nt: TGTGCCACCCCCGGGACTGCACAGGGTACGCAGTATTTT; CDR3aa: CATPGTAQGTQYF
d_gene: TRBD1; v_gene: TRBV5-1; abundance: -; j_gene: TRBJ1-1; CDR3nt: TGCGCCAGCGGACAGGGGGGAAACACTGAAGCTTTCTTT; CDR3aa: CASGQGGNTEAFF
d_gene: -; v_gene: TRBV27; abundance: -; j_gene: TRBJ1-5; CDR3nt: TGTGCCAGCAGCCCCCGGGGAGGTTGGCAGCCCCAGCATTTT; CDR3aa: CASSPRGGWQPQHF
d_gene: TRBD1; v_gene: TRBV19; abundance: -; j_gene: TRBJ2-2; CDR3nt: TGTGCCACTAGGACAGGGGCCTACACCGGGGAGCTGTTTTTT; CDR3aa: CATRTGAYTGELFF
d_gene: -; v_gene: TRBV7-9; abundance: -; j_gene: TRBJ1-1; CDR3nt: TGTGCCAGCAGCTCCGGACAGATGAACACTGAAGCTTTCTTT; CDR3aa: CASSSGQMNTEAFF
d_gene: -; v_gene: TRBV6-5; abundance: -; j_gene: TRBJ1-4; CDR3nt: TGTGCCAGCAGGCGTAGGACCAATGAAAAACTGTTTTTT; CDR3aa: CASRRRTNEKLFF
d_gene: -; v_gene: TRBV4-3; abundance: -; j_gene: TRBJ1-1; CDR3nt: TGCGCCAGCAGCCAAGATTGGGAACCAGGGAATCCTAACTCAAACACTGAAGCTTTCTTT; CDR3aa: CASSQDWEPGNPNSNTEAFF
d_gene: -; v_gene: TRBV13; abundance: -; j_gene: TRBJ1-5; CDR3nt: TGTGCCAGCAGCTCCCGGGGTCAGCCCCAGCATTTT; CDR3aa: CASSSRGQPQHF
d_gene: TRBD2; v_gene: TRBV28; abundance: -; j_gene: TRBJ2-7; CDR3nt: TGTGCCAGCAGTGCCGGACTAGCGCGGTACTTC; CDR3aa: CASSAGLARYF
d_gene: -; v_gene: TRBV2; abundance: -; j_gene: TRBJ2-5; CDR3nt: TGTGCCAGCAGTGTTACGGGGCTGACAGGCCAAGAGACCCAGTACTTC; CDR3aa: CASSVTGLTGQETQYF
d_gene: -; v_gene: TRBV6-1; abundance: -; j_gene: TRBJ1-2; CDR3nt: TGTGCCAGCAGTGCGTTTGACCGTGGCGGGTGGTATGGCTACACCTTC; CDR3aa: CASSAFDRGGWYGYTF
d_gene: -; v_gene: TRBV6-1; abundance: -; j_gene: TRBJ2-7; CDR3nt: TGTGCCAGCAGTGAAAAAGGGGGGTACGAGCAGTACTTC; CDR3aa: CASSEKGGYEQYF
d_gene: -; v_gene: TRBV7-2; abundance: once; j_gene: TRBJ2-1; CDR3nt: TGTGCCAGCAGCTTAGACGGAGGTTACAATGAGCAGTTCTTC; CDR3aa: CASSLDGGYNEQFF
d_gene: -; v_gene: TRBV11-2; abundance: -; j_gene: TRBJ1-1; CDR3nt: TGTGCCAGCAGCTTAGGCGGGGCTTTAGCCGAAGCTTTCTTT; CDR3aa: CASSLGGALAEAFF
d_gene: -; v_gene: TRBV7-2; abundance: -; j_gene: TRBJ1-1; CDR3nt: TGTGCCAGCAGCTCCAACGGCCCGGCGAACACTGAAGCTTTCTTT; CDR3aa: CASSSNGPANTEAFF
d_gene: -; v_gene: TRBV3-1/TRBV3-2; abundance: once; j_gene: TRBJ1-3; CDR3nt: TGTGCCAGCAGCCCTCTCCTACTCTCTGGAAACACCATATATTTT; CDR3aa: CASSPLLLSGNTIYF
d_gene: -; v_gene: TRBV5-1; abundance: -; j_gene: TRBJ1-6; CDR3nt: TGCGCCAGCAGCTGGAAAGTGTTCGGTGAAAGGAGTAATTCACCCCTCCACTTT; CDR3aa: CASSWKVFGERSNSPLHF
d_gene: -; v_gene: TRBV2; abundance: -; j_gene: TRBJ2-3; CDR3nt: TGTGCCAGCACAGAGACCAGGGCCCTTAACACAGATACGCAGTATTTT; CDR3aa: CASTETRALNTDTQYF
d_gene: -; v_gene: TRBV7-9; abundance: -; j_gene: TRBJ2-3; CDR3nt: TGTGCCAGCAGCTTGGGCACAGATACGCAGTATTTT; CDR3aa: CASSLGTDTQYF
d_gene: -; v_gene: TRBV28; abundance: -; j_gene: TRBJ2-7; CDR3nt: TGTGCCAGCAGTTTCAGATGGTCCTACGAGCAGTACTTC; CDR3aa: CASSFRWSYEQYF
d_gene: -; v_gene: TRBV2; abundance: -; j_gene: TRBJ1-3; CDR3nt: TGTGCCAGCAGTCTCGGGCCCCAGGGGTTTGGAAACACCATATATTTT; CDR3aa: CASSLGPQGFGNTIYF
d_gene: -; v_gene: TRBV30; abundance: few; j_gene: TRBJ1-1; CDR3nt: TGTGCCTGGAGAAAAGGTTGGGGGAACACTGAAGCTTTCTTT; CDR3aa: CAWRKGWGNTEAFF
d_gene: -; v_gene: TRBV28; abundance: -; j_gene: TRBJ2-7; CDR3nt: TGTGCCAGCAGTTTCGGCCCCTACGAGCAGTACTTC; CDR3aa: CASSFGPYEQYF
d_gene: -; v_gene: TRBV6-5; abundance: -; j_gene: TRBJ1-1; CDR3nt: TGTGCCAGCAGTTACCAGTACAGGAGGTGGAACACTGAAGCTTTCTTT; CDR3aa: CASSYQYRRWNTEAFF
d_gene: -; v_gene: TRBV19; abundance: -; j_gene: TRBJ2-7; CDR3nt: TGTGCCAGTAGTATACAGGGAAAAGGCTACGAGCAGTACTTC; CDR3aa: CASSIQGKGYEQYF
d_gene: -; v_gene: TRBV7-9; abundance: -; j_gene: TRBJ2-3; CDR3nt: TGTGCCAGCAGCTTAGTTGCAGGCGCAGATACGCAGTATTTT; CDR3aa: CASSLVAGADTQYF
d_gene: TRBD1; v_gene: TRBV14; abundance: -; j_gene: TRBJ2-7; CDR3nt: TGTGCCAGCAGCCATACCCGGGACAGGGCTTACCCATACGAGCAGTACTTC; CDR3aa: CASSHTRDRAYPYEQYF
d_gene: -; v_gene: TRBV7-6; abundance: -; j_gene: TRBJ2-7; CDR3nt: TGTGCCAGCAGCTCCCCCCCTACAGCTGACTACGAGCAGTACTTC; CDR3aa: CASSSPPTADYEQYF
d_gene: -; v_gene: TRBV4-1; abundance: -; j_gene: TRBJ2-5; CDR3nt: TGCGCCGGAACACAGGGACTTCAAGAGACCCAGTACTTC; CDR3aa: CAGTQGLQETQYF
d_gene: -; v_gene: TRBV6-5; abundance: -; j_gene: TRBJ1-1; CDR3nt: TGTGCCAGCAGTTACCGTCGGGGAACTGAAGCTTTCTTT; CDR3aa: CASSYRRGTEAFF
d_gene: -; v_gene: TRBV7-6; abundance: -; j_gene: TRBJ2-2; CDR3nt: TGTGCCAGCAGCTTAGTTCGAGGGGTAAACGGCGGGGAGCTGTTTTTT; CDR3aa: CASSLVRGVNGGELFF
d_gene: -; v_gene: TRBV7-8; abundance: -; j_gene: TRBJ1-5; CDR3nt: TGTGCCAGCAGCTTAGGAGGCCCGACAGGCTGGCATTTT; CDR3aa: CASSLGGPTGWHF
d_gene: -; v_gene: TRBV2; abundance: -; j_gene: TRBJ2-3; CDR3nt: TGTGCCAGCAGTGAAATAGTCGGGGATACGCAGTATTTT; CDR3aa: CASSEIVGDTQYF
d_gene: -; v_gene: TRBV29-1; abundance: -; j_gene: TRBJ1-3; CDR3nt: TGCAGCGCCCGACTTGACGGAAACACCATATATTTT; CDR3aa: CSARLDGNTIYF
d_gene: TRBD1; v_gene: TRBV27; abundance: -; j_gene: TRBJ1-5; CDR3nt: TGTGCCAGCAGTTTGGACAGGGCGAATCAGCCCCAGCATTTT; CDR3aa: CASSLDRANQPQHF
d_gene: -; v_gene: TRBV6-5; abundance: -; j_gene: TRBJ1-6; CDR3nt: TGTGCCAGCAGTTACTCAATGCACCAAGAACAGTCACCCCTCCACTTT; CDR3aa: CASSYSMHQEQSPLHF
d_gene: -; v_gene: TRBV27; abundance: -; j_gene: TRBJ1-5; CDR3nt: TGTGCCAGCAGTAGGGGGGATGGAGGCAATCAGCCCCAGCATTTT; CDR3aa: CASSRGDGGNQPQHF
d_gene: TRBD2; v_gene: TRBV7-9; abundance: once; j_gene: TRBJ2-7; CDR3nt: TGTGCCAGCAGCAGGGGACTAGCGGGGGAGATCTACGAGCAGTACTTC; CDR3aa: CASSRGLAGEIYEQYF
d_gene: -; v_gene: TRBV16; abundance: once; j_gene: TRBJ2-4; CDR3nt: TGTGCCAGCAGCCAATCCACAGTCGCTAAAAACATTCAGTACTTC; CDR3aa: CASSQSTVAKNIQYF
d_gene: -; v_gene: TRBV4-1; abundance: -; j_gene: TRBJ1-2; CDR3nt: TGCGCCAGCAGCCAAGATATTGCAGGGCCGGGTGGCTACACCTTC; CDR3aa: CASSQDIAGPGGYTF
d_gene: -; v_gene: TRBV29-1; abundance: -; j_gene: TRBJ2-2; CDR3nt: TGCAGCGCCAGGCCGGCCAACACCGGGGAGCTGTTTTTT; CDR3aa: CSARPANTGELFF
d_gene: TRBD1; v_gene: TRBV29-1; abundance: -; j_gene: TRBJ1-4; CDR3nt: TGCAGCGTTGTTGCTACATCCACAGGGGGAAGGGGTGAAAAACTGTTTTTT; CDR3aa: CSVVATSTGGRGEKLFF